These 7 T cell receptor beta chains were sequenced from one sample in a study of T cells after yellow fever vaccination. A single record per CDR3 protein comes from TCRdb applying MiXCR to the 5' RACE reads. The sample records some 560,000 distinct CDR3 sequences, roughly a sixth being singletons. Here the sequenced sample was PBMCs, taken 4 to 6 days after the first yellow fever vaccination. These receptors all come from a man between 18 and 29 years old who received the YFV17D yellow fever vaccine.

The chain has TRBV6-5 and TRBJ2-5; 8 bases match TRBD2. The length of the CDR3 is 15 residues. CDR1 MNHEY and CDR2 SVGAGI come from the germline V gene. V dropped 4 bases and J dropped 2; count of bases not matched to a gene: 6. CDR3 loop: CASSSAGAGQETQYF. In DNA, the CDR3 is TGTGCCAGCAGTTCAGCGGGGGCGGGTCAAGAGACCCAGTACTTC.

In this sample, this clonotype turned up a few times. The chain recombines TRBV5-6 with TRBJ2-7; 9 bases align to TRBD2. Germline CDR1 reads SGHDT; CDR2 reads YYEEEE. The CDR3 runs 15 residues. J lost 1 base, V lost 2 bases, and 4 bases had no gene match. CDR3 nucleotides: TGTGCCAGCAGCTTTGGCGGGGGGGGATCCTACGAGCAGTACTTC. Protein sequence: CASSFGGGGSYEQYF. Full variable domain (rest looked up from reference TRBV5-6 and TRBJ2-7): DAGVTQSPTHLIKTRGQQVTLRCSPKSGHDTVSWYQQALGQGPQFIFQYYEEEERQRGNFPDRFSGHQFPNYSSELNVNALLLGDSALYLCASSFGGGGSYEQYFGPGTRLTVT.

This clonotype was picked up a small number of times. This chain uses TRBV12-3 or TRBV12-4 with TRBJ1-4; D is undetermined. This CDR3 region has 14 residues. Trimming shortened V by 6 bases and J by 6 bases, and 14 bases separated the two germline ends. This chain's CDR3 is CASSPAALDEKLFF. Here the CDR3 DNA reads TGTGCCAGCAGCCCCGCGGCTTTGGATGAAAAACTGTTTTTT.

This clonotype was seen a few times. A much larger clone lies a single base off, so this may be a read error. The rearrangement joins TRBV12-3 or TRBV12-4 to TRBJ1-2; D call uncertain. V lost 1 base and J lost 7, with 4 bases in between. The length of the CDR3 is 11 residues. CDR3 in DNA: TGTGCCAGCAGTTTAGGGAGTGGCTACACCTTC. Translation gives CASSLGSGYTF.

CDR3: CASSIGPAGTYQETQYF. In DNA, the CDR3 is TGTGCCAGTAGTATAGGCCCCGCCGGGACATACCAAGAGACCCAGTACTTC. The gene calls are TRBV19 and TRBJ2-5; D is perhaps TRBD1 (6 bases). CDR1 LNHDA and CDR2 SQIVND come from the germline V gene (reference sequence). The length of the CDR3 is 17 residues. Trimming pared 1 base from V and 0 bases from J, leaving 15 bases between.

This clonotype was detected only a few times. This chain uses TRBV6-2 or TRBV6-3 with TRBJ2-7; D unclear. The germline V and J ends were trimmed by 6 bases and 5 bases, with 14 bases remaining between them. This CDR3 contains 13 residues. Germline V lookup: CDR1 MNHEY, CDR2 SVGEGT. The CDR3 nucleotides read TGTGCCAGCAGCAACGGGCTTGAGAACGAGCAGTACTTC. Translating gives CASSNGLENEQYF.

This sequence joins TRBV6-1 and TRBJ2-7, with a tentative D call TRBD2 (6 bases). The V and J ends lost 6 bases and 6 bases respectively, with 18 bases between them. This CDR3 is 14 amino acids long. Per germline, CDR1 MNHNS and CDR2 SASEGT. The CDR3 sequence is CASSPGYAGFEQYV. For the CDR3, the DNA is TGTGCCAGCAGCCCCGGTTATGCGGGGTTCGAGCAGTACGTC.